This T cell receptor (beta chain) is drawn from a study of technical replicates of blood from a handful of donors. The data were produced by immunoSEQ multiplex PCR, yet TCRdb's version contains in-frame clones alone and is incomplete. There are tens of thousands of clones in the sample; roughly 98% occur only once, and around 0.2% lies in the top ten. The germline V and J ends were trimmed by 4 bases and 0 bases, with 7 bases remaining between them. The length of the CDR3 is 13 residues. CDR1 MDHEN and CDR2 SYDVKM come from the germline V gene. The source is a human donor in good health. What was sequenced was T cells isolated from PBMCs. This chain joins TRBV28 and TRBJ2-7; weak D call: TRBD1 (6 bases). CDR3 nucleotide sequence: TGTGCCAGCAGTTCAGGGGTCTCCTACGAGCAGTACTTC. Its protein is CASSSGVSYEQYF. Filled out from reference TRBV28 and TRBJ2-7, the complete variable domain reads DVKVTQSSRYLVKRTGEKVFLECVQDMDHENMFWYRQDPGLGLRLIYFSYDVKMKEKGDIPEGYSVSREKKERFSLILESASTNQTSMYLCASSSGVSYEQYFGPGTRLTVT.